Listed here are 23 T cell receptor beta chains from one sample, sequenced in a study of T cells in Graves' hyperthyroidism and ophthalmopathy. RNA transcripts provided the source from which TCR beta CDR3 regions were amplified. An initial round of RT-PCR targeting the TCR CDR3 relied on the HTBI primer set. A single record per CDR3 protein comes from TCRdb applying MiXCR to the multiplex PCR reads. The data show fewer than 650,000 distinct CDR3 sequences, around 15% seen once. The sequenced sample was blood. These TCRs come from a woman aged 40 to 50 with Graves' hyperthyroidism.

The chain has TRBV4-1 and TRBJ2-5; TRBD2 agrees at 9 bases. J gave up 1 base and V 4 bases, and 7 bases lay outside the gene matches. The CDR3 has 16 amino acids. Germline loops: CDR1 MGHRA, CDR2 YSYEKL. This CDR3 is CASSRTGLAAQETQYF. The CDR3 DNA is TGCGCCAGCAGCCGAACGGGACTAGCAGCCCAAGAGACCCAGTACTTC.

The table lists this clonotype with a few counts. The junction departs from germline at one end; a sequencing error may be responsible. The rearrangement links TRBV15 to TRBJ2-3; TRBD1 agrees at 7 bases. Per the germline V gene, CDR1 is LNHNV and CDR2 is YYDKDF (reference sequence). The CDR3 has 14 residues. CDR3 in DNA: TGTGCCATCAGCACCAGACAGGGTACAGATACGCAGTATTTT. Its protein is CAISTRQGTDTQYF.

This clonotype was counted between two and nine times. The chain has TRBV19 and TRBJ2-1, with D tentatively TRBD1 or TRBD2 (5 bases each). The CDR3 has 14 residues. Germline V CDR1 and CDR2: LNHDA, SQIVND (reference sequence). V lost 1 base and J lost 8, with 12 bases in between. The CDR3 is CASSIGAGTHEQFF. In nucleotides, the CDR3 is TGTGCCAGTAGTATAGGGGCAGGGACCCATGAGCAGTTCTTC.

At least ten counts were recorded for this clonotype. The genes are TRBV5-1 and TRBJ1-1, with 8 bases identical to TRBD1. V shed 4 bases and J 7 bases; nucleotides not matched to a gene: 3. There are 12 residues in the CDR3. From germline, CDR1 is SGHRS and CDR2 YFSETQ. The CDR3 protein is CASSIGQGEAFF. CDR3 bases: TGCGCCAGCAGCATCGGACAGGGTGAAGCTTTCTTT.

A few counts support this clonotype. The CDR3 protein is CASSSQGKETQYF. The CDR3 coding sequence is TGTGCCAGCAGCTCACAGGGGAAAGAGACCCAGTACTTC. The chain carries TRBV13 and TRBJ2-5, with 7 bases that match TRBD1. Germline values: CDR1 PRHDT, CDR2 FYEKMQ (reference sequence). The CDR3 totals 13 residues. V shed 4 bases, J shed 3 bases, and the junction held 2 bases outside the gene matches. Using reference TRBV13 and TRBJ2-5 for the parts outside the CDR3, the full variable domain is AAGVIQSPRHLIKEKRETATLKCYPIPRHDTVYWYQQGPGQDPQFLISFYEKMQSDKGSIPDRFSAQQFSDYHSELNMSSLELGDSALYFCASSSQGKETQYFGPGTRLLVL.

This clonotype was detected ten times or more. The chain combines TRBV28 with TRBJ2-7; tentatively, D is TRBD1 (7 bases). CDR3 length: 15 residues. Germline V gene sequence: CDR1 MDHEN, CDR2 SYDVKM. The germline V and J ends were trimmed by 2 bases and 3 bases, with 14 bases remaining between them. This CDR3 reads CASSLRRGQVYEQYF. DNA for the CDR3: TGTGCCAGCAGTTTAAGGAGGGGGCAGGTCTACGAGCAGTACTTC.

A few counts support this clonotype. This chain connects TRBV29-1 to TRBJ2-3; 9 nucleotides match TRBD2. In germline, CDR1 is SQVTM, CDR2 ANQGSEA. The CDR3 has 14 amino acids. The CDR3 region is CSASSGIGTDTQYF. DNA of the CDR3: TGCAGTGCTTCTAGCGGGATAGGCACAGATACGCAGTATTTT.

The CDR3 DNA follows: TGCGCCAGCAGCTTAGAACAGGAGGGGCAGCAGTTCTTC. Residues: CASSLEQEGQQFF. The gene calls are TRBV5-1 and TRBJ2-1; possibly TRBD2 for D (6 bases). With 2 bases removed from V and 11 bases from J, the gap between germline ends came to 14 bases. The CDR3 runs 13 residues. Germline loops: CDR1 SGHRS, CDR2 YFSETQ.

Only a few counts were recorded for this clonotype. This sequence joins TRBV9 and TRBJ2-5; TRBD2 agrees at 9 bases. The CDR3 is 15 amino acids. Trimming cost V 0 bases and J 4 bases; bases outside gene matches: 4. Per the germline V gene, CDR1 is SGDLS and CDR2 is YYNGEE. The CDR3 loop is CASSVGLAEGETQYF. CDR3 coding DNA: TGTGCCAGCAGCGTAGGACTAGCGGAGGGAGAGACCCAGTACTTC.

This clonotype occurred many times. This chain connects TRBV12-3 or TRBV12-4 to TRBJ1-3, with D unresolved. The CDR3 length is 14 residues. V lost 3 bases, J lost 0 bases, and 6 bases lay in between. CDR3: CASSFLGSGNTIYF. DNA for the CDR3: TGTGCCAGCAGTTTCTTGGGCTCTGGAAACACCATATATTTT.

About this clonotype itself: A much larger clonotype is one base distant, so this may be a read error. The chain has TRBV5-1 and TRBJ1-1; perhaps TRBD1 as D (5 bases). Germline V CDR1 and CDR2: SGHRS, YFSETQ. V lost 4 bases to trimming and J lost 4 bases, with 17 bases between them. This CDR3 region has 15 residues. The CDR3 region has the DNA TGCGCCAGCAGCCCGGAGGGCAGGGTGGTCACTGAAGCTTTCTTT. It codes for CASSPEGRVVTEAFF.

In this sample, this clonotype turned up many times. The rearrangement joins TRBV10-3 to TRBJ2-5; 8 nucleotides align to TRBD1. In germline, CDR1 is ENHRY, CDR2 SYGVKD. Trimming took 2 bases from V and 1 from J; bases not matched to a gene: 3. This CDR3 has 15 residues. The CDR3 loop reads CAISEPDRVQETQYF. DNA for the CDR3: TGTGCCATCAGTGAGCCGGACAGGGTCCAAGAGACCCAGTACTTC.

This clonotype occurred a few times. The chain combines TRBV4-1 with TRBJ1-1; possible D gene TRBD1, 5 bases. The V gene's germline CDR1 is MGHRA and CDR2 YSYEKL. V dropped 2 bases and J dropped 0 bases, with 7 bases sitting between them. The CDR3 loop spans 14 amino acids. CDR3 protein: CASSQRDLNTEAFF. For the CDR3, the DNA is TGCGCCAGCAGCCAACGGGACCTGAACACTGAAGCTTTCTTT.

The table lists this clonotype with many counts. The V and J genes are TRBV20-1 and TRBJ2-5; possible D gene TRBD2, 5 bases. The CDR3 has 14 amino acids. Germline-derived CDR1 and CDR2 are DFQATT and SNEGSKA (reference sequence). Trimming took off 0 bases at V and 4 bases at J, with 12 bases between the two ends. This chain's CDR3 is CSARDLYGIETQYF. The CDR3 DNA follows: TGCAGTGCTAGAGATCTGTACGGGATAGAGACCCAGTACTTC.

At least ten counts were recorded for this clonotype. This chain uses TRBV2 with TRBJ2-3, with D unresolved. The V gene's germline CDR1 is SNHLY and CDR2 FYNNEI. CDR3 length: 15 amino acids. Trimming left V 4 bases short and J 1 base short, with 12 bases between. CDR3 bases: TGTGCCAGCAGTGCGAGCCCGGGTGGCACAGATACGCAGTATTTT. Protein sequence: CASSASPGGTDTQYF.

This clonotype came up many times. The gene calls are TRBV11-2 and TRBJ2-1; 13 bases are shared with TRBD2. Germline trimming cut 5 bases from V and 10 bases from J; bases unmatched to any gene: 17. From germline, CDR1 is SGHAT and CDR2 FQNNGV. The CDR3 is made up of 18 amino acids. The CDR3 nucleotides read TGTGCCAGCAGCACACCCGCCTTCGGACTAGCGGGAGAGCTGGAGCAGTTCTTC. The encoded protein is CASSTPAFGLAGELEQFF.

This clonotype was seen at least ten times. This chain links TRBV7-9 with TRBJ2-6; TRBD1 matches 8 bases. The CDR3 loop spans 16 amino acids. The ends lost 4 bases at V and 2 bases at J; junction bases unmatched: 4. The V gene's germline CDR1 is SEHNR and CDR2 FQNEAQ (reference sequence). The CDR3 DNA follows: TGTGCCAGCAGCTCGGACAGGGCCCCTGGGGCCAACGTCCTGACTTTC. The encoded protein is CASSSDRAPGANVLTF.

The rearrangement uses TRBV9 and TRBJ2-1; 9 bases line up with TRBD2. This CDR3 comprises 15 residues. Germline V lookup: CDR1 SGDLS, CDR2 YYNGEE. The junction had 7 bases not matched to a gene; V was cut back by 4 bases and J by 5 bases. In nucleotides, the CDR3 is TGTGCCAGCAGCCCTAGCGGGACAGATGACAATGAGCAGTTCTTC. It is translated as CASSPSGTDDNEQFF.

Many counts were recorded for this clonotype. The chain is built from TRBV18 and TRBJ2-2, with no clear D. V lost 3 bases and J lost 3, with 14 bases in between. The CDR3 totals 16 residues. Germline assignment: CDR1 KGHSH and CDR2 LQKENI. CDR3 sequence reads: CASSPAGDTYTGELFF. The CDR3 nucleotides are TGTGCCAGCTCACCCGCAGGCGACACCTACACCGGGGAGCTGTTTTTT.

This chain uses TRBV5-1 with TRBJ1-2; TRBD1 matches at 7 bases. V trimming: 7 bases; J trimming: 7 bases; junction bases outside the gene matches: 19. There are 16 residues in the CDR3. CDR1 is SGHRS, CDR2 YFSETQ, per germline. In nucleotides, the CDR3 is TGCGCCAGCTCTACTCTTATAATGGGACAGAAAAGTGGCTACACCTTC. It encodes CASSTLIMGQKSGYTF.

The gene calls are TRBV19 and TRBJ1-1; 8 bases agree with TRBD1. V lost 4 bases, J lost 1 base, and 14 bases stayed unmatched. This CDR3 contains 18 residues. Germline V lookup: CDR1 LNHDA, CDR2 SQIVND (reference sequence). The CDR3: CASSSATGALGWNTEAFF. DNA for the CDR3: TGTGCCAGTAGTAGCGCGACAGGGGCCCTCGGATGGAACACTGAAGCTTTCTTT.

This rearrangement joins TRBV28 to TRBJ2-3; 11 bases fit TRBD2. V shed 8 bases, J shed 0 bases, and the junction held 13 bases outside the gene matches. The CDR3 runs 18 residues. Germline V lookup: CDR1 MDHEN, CDR2 SYDVKM. CDR3 coding DNA: TGTGCCAGCCGGAGGACTAGCGGGTGGGGAAGGAGCACAGATACGCAGTATTTT. This gives the protein CASRRTSGWGRSTDTQYF.

The sample holds many counts of this clonotype. The V gene is TRBV7-8, the J gene TRBJ1-2, with a possible D match to TRBD1 (6 bases). The CDR3 sequence is 16 residues long. Germline loops: CDR1 SGHVS, CDR2 FQNEAQ. The V gene lost 6 bases and the J gene lost 4 bases, with 21 bases spanning the gap. The CDR3 sequence: CASSLGTLSGRYGYTF. The CDR3 region has the DNA TGTGCCAGCAGTCTCGGGACACTCTCGGGTCGCTATGGCTACACCTTC.